What follows describes a single T cell receptor beta chain. The data belong to a study of blood T cell repertoires in COVID-19. Turning to the study itself: Specimens from acute and convalescent COVID-19 originated in the United States, Italy and Spain. T cells, B-cell-depleted T cells, or PBMCs provided the cDNA or gDNA that served as material.

The V gene lost 6 bases and the J gene lost 1 base, with 13 bases spanning the gap. This CDR3 is 15 amino acids long. Germline V lookup: CDR1 MNHEY, CDR2 SVGAGI. The authors' processing: From reference gene primer amplification, estimates of nucleated cell counts were derived. Generated by immunoSEQ multiplex PCR, the TCRdb table keeps only in-frame clones and is missing some. That table is the source of V, J and clone size, and D and trimming were worked out from the DNA. The sample lists some 160,000 clones; around 76% were seen once. The sample comprised peripheral blood. This chain connects TRBV6-5 to TRBJ1-3; D may be TRBD1 (5 bases). This receptor was obtained from a man in his 60s with acute or convalescent COVID-19. The CDR3 protein is CASRPRAHSGNTIYF. In nucleotides, the CDR3 is TGTGCCAGCAGGCCCAGGGCCCATTCTGGAAACACCATATATTTT.